Sequencing of this T cell receptor beta chain was carried out in a study of early stage breast cancer tumors. Study-level background: Most invasive tumors, about 75% of the 16, were ER+/PR+/HER2-.

The CDR3 loop spans 13 amino acids. Germline V gene lookup returns CDR1 MDHEN and CDR2 SYDVKM. V was clipped by 6 bases and J by 1 base, with 9 bases between them. This clone showed up just a few times. The antigen remains unidentified. General study findings and limits: Tumors had about 2.6-fold higher T cell density than normal breast. Commonly generated sequences made up most enriched TCRB sequences shared between patients. Blood repertoires resembled normal breast more than tumor.

Produced via immunoSEQ multiplex PCR; TCRdb's table is partial and in-frame only. This sample carries about 72,000 clones, approximately 79% of them seen once, and the ten largest clones take 3.5%. This clonotype was sampled from a person in their sixties or seventies with breast cancer. The sample comprised blood. The J gene is TRBJ1-1, the V gene TRBV28; D gene unclear. CDR3 in amino acids: CASSLWGNTEAFF. The CDR3 coding sequence is TGTGCCAGCAGCCTCTGGGGGAACACTGAAGCTTTCTTT.